This TCR beta chain was captured by sequencing in a study of blood T cell repertoires in COVID-19. Study overall: Acute and convalescent COVID-19 specimens originated in the United States, Italy and Spain. T cells, B-cell-depleted T cells, or PBMCs provided the cDNA or gDNA that served as material.

The germline V and J ends were trimmed by 1 base and 8 bases, with 11 bases remaining between them. Germline V lookup: CDR1 SEHNR, CDR2 FQNEAQ (reference sequence). CDR3 length equals 13 residues. Original data processing: Amplification of reference gene primers was used by the study to estimate nucleated cell counts. Using immunoSEQ multiplex PCR, the repertoire was profiled, and TCRdb retains in-frame clones only, with some absent. The DNA gave D and trimming, while V, J and clone size come from that table. The sample contains roughly 140,000 clones, about four fifths of which appear only once. The chain recombines TRBV7-9 with TRBJ1-2, with D possibly matching TRBD1 (6 bases). The source is a woman older than 75 with acute or convalescent COVID-19. Material: peripheral blood. In nucleotides, the CDR3 is TGTGCCAGCAGCTTAGGGGAGGGGGGCGGCTACACCTTC. It encodes CASSLGEGGGYTF.